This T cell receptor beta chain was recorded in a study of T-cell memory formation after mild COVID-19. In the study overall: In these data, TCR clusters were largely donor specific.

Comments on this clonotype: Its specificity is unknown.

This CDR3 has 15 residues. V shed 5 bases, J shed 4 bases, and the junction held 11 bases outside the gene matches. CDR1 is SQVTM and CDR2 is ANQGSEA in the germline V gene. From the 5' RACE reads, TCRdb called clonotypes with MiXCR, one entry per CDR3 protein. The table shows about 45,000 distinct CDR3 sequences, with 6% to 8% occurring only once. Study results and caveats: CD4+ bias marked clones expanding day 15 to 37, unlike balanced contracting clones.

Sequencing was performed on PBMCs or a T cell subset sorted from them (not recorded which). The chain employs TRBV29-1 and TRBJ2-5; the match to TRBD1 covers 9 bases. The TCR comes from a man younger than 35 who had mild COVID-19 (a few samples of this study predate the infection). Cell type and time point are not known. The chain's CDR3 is CSVIQGARHGETQYF. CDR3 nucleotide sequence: TGCAGCGTTATACAGGGGGCGCGGCATGGAGAGACCCAGTACTTC.